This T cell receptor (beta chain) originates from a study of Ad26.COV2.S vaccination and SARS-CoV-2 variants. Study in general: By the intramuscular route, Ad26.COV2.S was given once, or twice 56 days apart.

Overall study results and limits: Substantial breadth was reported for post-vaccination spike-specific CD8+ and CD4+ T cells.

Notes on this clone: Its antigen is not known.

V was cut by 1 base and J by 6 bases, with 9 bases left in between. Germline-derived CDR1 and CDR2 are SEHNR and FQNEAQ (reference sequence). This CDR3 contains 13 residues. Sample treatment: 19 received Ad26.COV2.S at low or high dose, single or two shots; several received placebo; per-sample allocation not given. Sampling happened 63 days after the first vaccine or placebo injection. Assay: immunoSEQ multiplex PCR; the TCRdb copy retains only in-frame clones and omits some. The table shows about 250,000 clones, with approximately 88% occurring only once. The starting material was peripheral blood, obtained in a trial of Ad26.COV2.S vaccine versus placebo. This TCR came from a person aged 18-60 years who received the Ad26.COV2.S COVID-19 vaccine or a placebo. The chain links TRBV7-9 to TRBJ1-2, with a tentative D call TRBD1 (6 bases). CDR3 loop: CASSLGRGHGYTF. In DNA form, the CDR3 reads TGTGCCAGCAGCTTAGGCAGGGGCCATGGCTACACCTTC.